This TCR beta chain was retrieved from a study of Ad26.COV2.S vaccination and SARS-CoV-2 variants. Study outcomes and limitations: There was a possibility that the TCR breadth and depth analyses underestimated total T cell responses.

As to this clone: No antigen is known for it.

Trimming removed 3 bases at V and 2 bases at J, with 4 bases between. Germline-derived CDR1 and CDR2 are MDHEN and SYDVKM. This CDR3 has 12 amino acids. This table comes from immunoSEQ multiplex PCR, and its TCRdb copy is limited to in-frame clones, with some not included. There are 350,000 to 450,000 clones in the sample; approximately 92% occur only once, and about 1.6% lies in the top ten. The treatment was: 15 to 20 received Ad26.COV2.S at low or high dose, single or two shots; 5 received placebo; per-sample allocation not given. Specimens were obtained on day 63 following the first vaccine or placebo injection. The study used a vaccine consisting of an Ad26 vector that expressed Wuhan-strain SARS-CoV-2 spike.

The rearrangement uses TRBV28 and TRBJ1-2; D is ambiguous. The sequencing here drew on peripheral blood, taken in a trial of Ad26.COV2.S vaccine versus placebo. The sequence derives from a person between 18 and 60 years old who received the Ad26.COV2.S COVID-19 vaccine or a placebo. The CDR3 sequence is CASSFMNYGYTF. In DNA, the CDR3 is TGTGCCAGCAGTTTCATGAACTATGGCTACACCTTC.